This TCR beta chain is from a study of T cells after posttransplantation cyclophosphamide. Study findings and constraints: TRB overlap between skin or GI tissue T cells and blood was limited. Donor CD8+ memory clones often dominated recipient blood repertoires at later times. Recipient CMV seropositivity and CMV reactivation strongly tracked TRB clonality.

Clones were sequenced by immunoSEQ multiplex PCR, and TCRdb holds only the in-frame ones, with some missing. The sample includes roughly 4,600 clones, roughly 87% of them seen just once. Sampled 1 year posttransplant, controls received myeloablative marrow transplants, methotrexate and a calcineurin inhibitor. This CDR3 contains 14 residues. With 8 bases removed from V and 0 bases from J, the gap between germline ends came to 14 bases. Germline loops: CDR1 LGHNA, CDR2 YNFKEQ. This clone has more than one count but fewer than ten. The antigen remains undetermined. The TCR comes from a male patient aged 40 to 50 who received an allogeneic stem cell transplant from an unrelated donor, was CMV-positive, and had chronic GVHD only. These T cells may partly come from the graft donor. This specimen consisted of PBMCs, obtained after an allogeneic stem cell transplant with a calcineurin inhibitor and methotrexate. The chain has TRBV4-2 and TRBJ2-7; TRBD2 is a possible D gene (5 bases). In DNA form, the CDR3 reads TGTGCCAGCGGCCCCATTGGGAGCTCCTACGAGCAGTACTTC. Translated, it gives CASGPIGSSYEQYF.